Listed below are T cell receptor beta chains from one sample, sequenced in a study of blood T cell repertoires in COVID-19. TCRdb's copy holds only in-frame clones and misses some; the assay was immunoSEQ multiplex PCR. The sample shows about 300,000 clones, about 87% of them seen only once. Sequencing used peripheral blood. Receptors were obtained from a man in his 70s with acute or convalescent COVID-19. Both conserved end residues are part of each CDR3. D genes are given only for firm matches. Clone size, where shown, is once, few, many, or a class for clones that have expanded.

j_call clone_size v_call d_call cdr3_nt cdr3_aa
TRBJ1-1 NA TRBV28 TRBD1 TGTGCCAGCAGTTTATTGGGCAGGGGGCCCCTGGACACTGAAGCTTTCTTT CASSLLGRGPLDTEAFF
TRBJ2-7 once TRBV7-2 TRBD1 TGTGCCAGCAGCTTATCCAGGGGGCTGAGTTACGAGCAGTACTTC CASSLSRGLSYEQYF
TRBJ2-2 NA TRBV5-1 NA TGCGCCAGCAGCTTGTCCGTAAGCCAGAACACCGGGGAGCTGTTTTTT CASSLSVSQNTGELFF
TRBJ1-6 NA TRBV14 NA TGTGCCAGCAGCCGCGACAGCAATTCACCCCTCCACTTT CASSRDSNSPLHF
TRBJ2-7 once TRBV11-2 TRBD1 TGTGCCAGCAGCGCCCCCCGACAGGGGGTCTACGAGCAGTACTTC CASSAPRQGVYEQYF
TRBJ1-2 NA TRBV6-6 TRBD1 TGTGCCAGCAGTTACTCAGGGGGCGATGGCTACACCTTC CASSYSGGDGYTF
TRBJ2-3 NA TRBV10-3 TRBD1 TGTGCCATCAGACGGGCAGGGGGTAGCACAGATACGCAGTATTTT CAIRRAGGSTDTQYF
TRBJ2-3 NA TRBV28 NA TGTGCCAGCTTGAGCGGAAACACAGATACGCAGTATTTT CASLSGNTDTQYF
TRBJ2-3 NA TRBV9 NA TGTGCCAGCAGCGTACAGGGCACAGATACGCAGTATTTT CASSVQGTDTQYF
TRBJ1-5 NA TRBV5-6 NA TGTGCCAGCAGCAGGGGGGGGGATCAGCCCCAGCATTTT CASSRGGDQPQHF
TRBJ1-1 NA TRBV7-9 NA TGTGCCAGCAGCAGGGGAGGGTCGAACACTGAAGCTTTCTTT CASSRGGSNTEAFF
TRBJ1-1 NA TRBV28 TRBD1 TGTGCCAGCAGTTTAGTACGGACAGGGGTTTCAGCTTTCTTT CASSLVRTGVSAFF
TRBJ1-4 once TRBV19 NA TGTGCCAGTAGTAAGTTGGTTGGGGCCGCTGGTGAAAAACTGTTTTTT CASSKLVGAAGEKLFF
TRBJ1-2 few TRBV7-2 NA TGTGCCAGCAGCTTAGGGGAGGCCAGCCGCTACACCTTC CASSLGEASRYTF
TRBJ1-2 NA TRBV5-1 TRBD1 TGCGCCAGCAGCTTGGAAGGGGGCTTGGGTGGCTACACCTTC CASSLEGGLGGYTF
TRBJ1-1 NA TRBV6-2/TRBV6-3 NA TGTGCCAGCAGTTACCGGCGGGGGAAGAACACTGAAGCTTTCTTT CASSYRRGKNTEAFF
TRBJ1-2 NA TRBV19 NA TGTGCCAGTAGTCCGGACGGGGGGCACTATGGCTACACCTTC CASSPDGGHYGYTF
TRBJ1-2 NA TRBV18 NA TGTGCCAGCTCCCAGGGGACGGACTATGGCTACACCTTC CASSQGTDYGYTF
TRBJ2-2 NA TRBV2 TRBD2 TGTGCCAGCAGGGGACTAGCGGTTAACACCGGGGAGCTGTTTTTT CASRGLAVNTGELFF
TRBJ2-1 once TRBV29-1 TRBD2 TGCAGCGTCGGGGGGGGCCGGAGCTCCTACAATGAGCAGTTCTTC CSVGGGRSSYNEQFF
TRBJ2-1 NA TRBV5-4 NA TGTGCCAGCAGCCCGATGGACAGTAAAGCTTACAATGAGCAGTTCTTC CASSPMDSKAYNEQFF
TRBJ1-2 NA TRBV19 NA TGTGCCAGTAGTAGCTACGGAAGCGCTGGCTACACCTTC CASSSYGSAGYTF
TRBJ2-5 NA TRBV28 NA TGTGCCAGCAGTTACGCAGGGGCAGGGGTGGGAGAGACCCAGTACTTC CASSYAGAGVGETQYF
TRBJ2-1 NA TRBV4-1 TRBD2 TGCGCCAGCAGCCAAGAAGTCCTAGCGGGGAACAATGAGCAGTTCTTC CASSQEVLAGNNEQFF
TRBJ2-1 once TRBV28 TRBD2 TGTGCCAGCAGTTTATCTTCCGGGGGGGTCTTTGAGCAGTTCTTC CASSLSSGGVFEQFF
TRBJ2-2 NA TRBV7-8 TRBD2 TGTGCCAGCAGGCTAACCCGACTAGCGGGGGGATATACCGGGGAGCTGTTTTTT CASRLTRLAGGYTGELFF
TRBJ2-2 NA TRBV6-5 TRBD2 TGTGCCAGCATGGGACTAGCGGTGCCCACCGGGGAGCTGTTTTTT CASMGLAVPTGELFF
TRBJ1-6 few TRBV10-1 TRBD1 TGCGCCAGCAGTGAAGAATTTACAGGGGGCGAAGCTTTGGATTCACCCCTCCACTTT CASSEEFTGGEALDSPLHF
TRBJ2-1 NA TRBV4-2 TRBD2 TGTGCCAGCAGCCAAGGACTAGCGGGAGTTGAGCAGTTCTTC CASSQGLAGVEQFF
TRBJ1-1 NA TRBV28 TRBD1 TGTGCCAGCAGTTCTGGGGGACAGGCGAACACTGAAGCTTTCTTT CASSSGGQANTEAFF
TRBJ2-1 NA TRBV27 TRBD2 TGTGCCAGCAGTTTTGCGGGGGGAAACTACAATGAGCAGTTCTTC CASSFAGGNYNEQFF
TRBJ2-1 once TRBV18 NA TGTGCCAGCTCAATGGTTTCGAGCTCCTACAATGAGCAGTTCTTC CASSMVSSSYNEQFF